Shown below are 16 T cell receptor beta chains from a single sample sequenced in a study of blood T cell repertoires in COVID-19. The data were produced by immunoSEQ multiplex PCR, yet TCRdb's version contains in-frame clones alone and is incomplete. The repertoire holds roughly 500,000 clones, with approximately 88% as singletons. The sample was PBMCs or T cells enriched from blood (not recorded which). These TCRs come from a middle-aged woman who had recovered from COVID-19.

The V call is TRBV2, the J call TRBJ1-1, with D possibly TRBD1 on 5 matching bases. Trimming left V 6 bases short and J 1 base short, with 24 bases between. The germline CDR1 and CDR2 sequences are SNHLY and FYNNEI. This CDR3 has 18 amino acids. The CDR3 spells CASSQGSAQGLPNTEAFF. CDR3 DNA sequence: TGTGCCAGCAGCCAGGGATCTGCGCAGGGATTGCCGAACACTGAAGCTTTCTTT.

The chain couples TRBV7-8 to TRBJ2-5; a weak D match, TRBD1 (5 bases). V was shortened by 6 bases and J by 2 bases, with 16 bases between the two germline ends. Germline V lookup: CDR1 SGHVS, CDR2 FQNEAQ. This CDR3 is 15 amino acids long. CDR3 nucleotide sequence: TGTGCCAGCAGTTCCACCGGACAACCGCAAGAGACCCAGTACTTC. It encodes CASSSTGQPQETQYF.

The chain carries TRBV19 and TRBJ2-3; no clear D gene. CDR1 LNHDA and CDR2 SQIVND come from the germline V gene (reference sequence). Between the trimmed V and J ends, which lost 4 bases and 5 bases, there was a span of 13 bases. The CDR3 spans 14 residues. CDR3 sequence reads: CASSKGVHLDTQYF. In nucleotides, the CDR3 is TGTGCCAGTAGTAAAGGAGTTCACCTAGATACGCAGTATTTT.

The rearrangement joins TRBV4-1 to TRBJ2-1; tentatively, D is TRBD1 (6 bases). From germline, CDR1 is MGHRA and CDR2 YSYEKL. The CDR3 spans 15 residues. V lost 1 base, J lost 6 bases, and 13 bases lay in between. CDR3 sequence: CASSQAGQGLNEQFF. The CDR3 DNA reads TGCGCCAGCAGCCAAGCCGGGCAGGGGCTCAATGAGCAGTTCTTC.

The chain combines TRBV5-4 with TRBJ2-3, with D unresolved. Trimming left V 6 bases short and J 1 base short, with 6 bases between. The CDR3 extends over 12 amino acids. The germline CDR1 and CDR2 sequences are SGHNT and YYREEE (reference sequence). In DNA form, the CDR3 reads TGTGCCAGCACCACTGGCACAGATACGCAGTATTTT. Translating gives CASTTGTDTQYF.

The chain carries TRBV9 and TRBJ2-7, with 7 positions matching TRBD1. This CDR3 spans 14 amino acids. V lost 0 bases, J lost 3 bases, and 3 bases stayed unmatched. Germline V gene sequence: CDR1 SGDLS, CDR2 YYNGEE. The CDR3 loop is CASSVAGTDYEQYF. The CDR3 DNA sequence: TGTGCCAGCAGCGTAGCTGGGACAGACTACGAGCAGTACTTC.

The genes are TRBV19 and TRBJ1-6; TRBD1 matches at 7 bases. Germline lookup yields CDR1 LNHDA and CDR2 SQIVND (reference sequence). The CDR3 has 14 residues. Trimming removed 6 bases from V and 10 bases from J; junction bases left unmatched: 9. The CDR3 DNA follows: TGTGCCAGTAGCTTCCAGGGGGTCGGATCACCCCTCCACTTT. Its translation is CASSFQGVGSPLHF. The entire variable domain, with the rest obtained from reference TRBV19 and TRBJ1-6, is as follows: DGGITQSPKYLFRKEGQNVTLSCEQNLNHDAMYWYRQDPGQGLRLIYYSQIVNDFQKGDIAEGYSVSREKKESFPLTVTSAQKNPTAFYLCASSFQGVGSPLHFGNGTRLTVT.

This clone was seen only once. The rearrangement links TRBV5-8 to TRBJ1-6; 10 nucleotides align to TRBD1. The V segment lost 4 bases and the J segment 0 bases; nucleotides outside the gene matches: 13. The germline CDR1 and CDR2 sequences are SGHTS and YDEGEE. CDR3 size: 20 residues. The CDR3 coding sequence is TGTGCCAGCAGCCGCACCCGGGACAGGGGTCGAAGCTCCTATAATTCACCCCTCCACTTT. This sequence encodes CASSRTRDRGRSSYNSPLHF.

This clone appeared once. The rearrangement uses TRBV6-4 and TRBJ2-1, with D maybe TRBD1 (6 bases). The CDR3 has 15 amino acids. The V end lost 0 bases, the J end lost 7 bases, and 13 bases lay between the germline ends. Germline loops: CDR1 MRHNA, CDR2 SNTAGT. CDR3 sequence (DNA): TGTGCCAGCAGTGACTCGGGCGGAAGGGGGAATGAGCAGTTCTTC. It encodes CASSDSGGRGNEQFF.

The V call is TRBV6-2 or TRBV6-3, the J call TRBJ1-1; D gene uncertain. The CDR3 length is 14 residues. V dropped 5 bases and J dropped 1 base, with 11 bases sitting between them. Germline-derived CDR1 and CDR2 are MNHEY and SVGEGT. CDR3 region: CASSALVGNTEAFF. Here the CDR3 DNA reads TGTGCCAGCAGTGCCCTCGTCGGGAACACTGAAGCTTTCTTT.

This clone was observed a few times. CDR3 sequence reads: CASSAGGRQPQHF. The CDR3 DNA reads as TGCGCCAGCAGTGCAGGGGGCCGTCAGCCCCAGCATTTT. The chain is built from TRBV10-2 and TRBJ1-5; 8 nucleotides line up with TRBD1. The V gene's germline CDR1 is WSHSY and CDR2 SAAADI. V shed 4 bases, J shed 6 bases, and the junction held 2 bases outside the gene matches. The CDR3 length is 13 residues.

V and J are TRBV24-1 and TRBJ1-2; 7 bases are a match to TRBD1. V trimming: 4 bases; J trimming: 4 bases; junction bases outside the gene matches: 8. This CDR3 is 15 amino acids long. Germline CDR1 reads KGHDR; CDR2 reads SFDVKD. The CDR3 spells CATSDPGGNSYGYTF. The CDR3 DNA reads TGTGCCACCAGTGACCCAGGGGGAAACAGCTATGGCTACACCTTC.

This chain connects TRBV4-1 to TRBJ2-7; TRBD1 agrees at 9 bases. Germline-derived CDR1 and CDR2 are MGHRA and YSYEKL. The length of the CDR3 is 14 residues. Unmatched junction bases numbered 1, after V lost 0 bases and J lost 4 bases. This CDR3 is CASSQETGGYEQYF. The CDR3, as DNA: TGCGCCAGCAGCCAAGAGACAGGGGGATACGAGCAGTACTTC.

This clone was recorded once. The junction departs from the called germline gene at one end, perhaps through a read error. This chain connects TRBV2 to TRBJ1-1; 8 positions match TRBD1. Germline V CDR1 and CDR2: SNHLY, FYNNEI. The CDR3 length is 14 residues. CDR3 coding DNA: TGTGCCAGCAGCGAAGAACAGGGGGGCACTGAAGCTTTCTTT. Amino acid sequence: CASSEEQGGTEAFF. The full variable domain, its missing parts supplied by reference TRBV2 and TRBJ1-1, is EPEVTQTPSHQVTQMGQEVILRCVPISNHLYFYWYRQILGQKVEFLVSFYNNEISEKSEIFDDQFSVERPDGSNFTLKIRSTKLEDSAMYFCASSEEQGGTEAFFGQGTRLTVV.

This clone was observed a single time. This sequence joins TRBV30 and TRBJ2-5, with 13 bases matching TRBD2. The germline gives CDR1 GTSNPN, CDR2 SVGIG (reference sequence). CDR3 length equals 15 residues. The junction had 6 bases not matched to a gene; V was cut back by 3 bases and J by 5 bases. This chain's CDR3 is CAWSEQLAGGETQYF. CDR3 DNA sequence: TGTGCCTGGAGCGAACAACTAGCGGGGGGGGAGACCCAGTACTTC.

The chain couples TRBV5-1 to TRBJ1-1; 7 positions match TRBD1. V gave up 0 bases and J gave up 4 bases; unmatched junction bases: 6. CDR3 length: 15 amino acids. CDR1 is SGHRS, CDR2 YFSETQ, per germline. DNA for the CDR3: TGCGCCAGCAGCTTGGGGAGGGGGCCGCGCACTGAAGCTTTCTTT. It yields the protein CASSLGRGPRTEAFF.